This T cell receptor beta chain was sequenced in a study of CD8 T cells in Susac syndrome. The individuals used as controls were healthy donors who had been matched for both age and sex. RNA in amounts of 0.5 to 1 ug was reverse transcribed with random hexamers. The immunoSEQ assay covered 54 Vbeta and 13 Jbeta segments for CDR3. TCRdb fed the immunoSEQ multiplex PCR reads into MiXCR, producing one record per CDR3 protein. The sample carries about 160,000 distinct CDR3 sequences, about 92% recorded once. This clonotype was counted only a few times. The CDR3 extends over 12 amino acids. CDR1 and CDR2 (germline): MDHEN, SYDVKM. V lost 5 bases and J lost 6; bases outside the gene matches: 2.

The sequenced sample was CD4+ T cells from PBMCs. The TCR sequence derives from a human donor in good health. V is TRBV28 and J is TRBJ2-3; 7 nucleotides match TRBD1. The CDR3 loop is CASSPQGDTQYF. CDR3 DNA: TGTGCCAGCAGTCCACAGGGGGATACGCAGTATTTT.